This entry concerns a single T cell receptor (beta chain). What it binds is unknown. Profiling relied on immunoSEQ multiplex PCR, and the TCRdb table lists in-frame clones only, not all of them. Among roughly 180,000 clones listed, 88% were seen once. The data are from a study of T cell responses to AZD1222 COVID-19 vaccine. The study, taken as a whole, reports: Of the AZD1222 recipients, only five to seven were seropositive at baseline. No day 14 peak samples; only post-peak repertoires were characterized. Clonal diversity was possibly underestimated, and white British individuals and females predominated among donors.

Trimming stripped 1 base from V and 8 bases from J, with 6 bases between. The CDR3 is made up of 13 amino acids. Germline values: CDR1 SGHTA, CDR2 FQGNSA. The chain employs TRBV7-2 and TRBJ1-6; D not certain. Specimen: peripheral blood, collected on day 0 of AZD1222 vaccination. This receptor was identified in an adult in good health. The CDR3 spells CASSLGRDSPLHF. The CDR3 DNA reads as TGTGCCAGCAGCTTAGGGAGGGATTCACCCCTCCACTTT.